Each of the 30 T cell receptor beta chains below was sequenced from the same sample in a study of early T cells in non-severe SARS-CoV-2 infection. TCRdb recomputed calls from the 5' RACE reads with MiXCR, one row per CDR3 protein. Among roughly 54,000 distinct CDR3 sequences listed, roughly 8.2% were seen once. The source was whole blood, collected at baseline. Every receptor here comes from an adult who was a healthcare worker with PCR-confirmed SARS-CoV-2 infection or an uninfected control (not recorded which).

This clonotype was seen a few times. This chain joins TRBV18 and TRBJ2-4; D might be TRBD1 (5 bases). The germline gives CDR1 KGHSH, CDR2 LQKENI. V was shortened by 3 bases and J by 8 bases, with 14 bases between the two germline ends. The CDR3 is 14 residues long. The CDR3, as DNA: TGTGCCAGCTCACCCCAGGGTCGTGAGCACATTCAGTACTTC. Residues: CASSPQGREHIQYF.

This clonotype was counted at least ten times. CDR3 loop: CASSLTRTRTDNTDTQYF. The CDR3 region has the DNA TGTGCCAGCAGCTTAACCCGGACAAGGACCGACAACACAGATACGCAGTATTTT. The chain joins TRBV7-9 to TRBJ2-3; possible D gene TRBD1, 5 bases. From germline, CDR1 is SEHNR and CDR2 FQNEAQ (reference sequence). This CDR3 contains 18 residues. V lost 2 bases and J lost 2, with 20 bases in between.

This clonotype was counted many times. V is TRBV28 and J is TRBJ2-1, with 9 bases aligning to TRBD1. Trimming took 6 bases from V and 8 from J; bases not matched to a gene: 8. CDR1 and CDR2 (germline): MDHEN, SYDVKM. The CDR3 spans 14 residues. The CDR3 DNA reads TGTGCCAGCAGGGTGGGACAGGGCCTCCATGAGCAGTTCTTC. This translates into CASRVGQGLHEQFF.

The chain is built from TRBV20-1 and TRBJ2-5; no definite D call. Trimming stripped 2 bases from V and 7 bases from J, with 11 bases between. CDR3 length: 12 amino acids. CDR1 and CDR2 from the germline V gene are DFQATT and SNEGSKA (reference sequence). This CDR3 reads CSARPNPSTQYF. Written as DNA, the CDR3 is TGCAGTGCTAGACCAAACCCGTCGACCCAGTACTTC.

Many counts were recorded for this clonotype. The chain is built from TRBV7-2 and TRBJ2-3; D is perhaps TRBD1 (5 bases). The length of the CDR3 is 13 residues. Trimming left V 4 bases short and J 1 base short, with 6 bases between. From germline, CDR1 is SGHTA and CDR2 FQGNSA. Written as DNA, the CDR3 is TGTGCCAGCAGCTCGACAGGCACAGATACGCAGTATTTT. This gives the protein CASSSTGTDTQYF. The variable domain in full, completed from reference TRBV7-2 and TRBJ2-3, reads GAGVSQSPSNKVTEKGKDVELRCDPISGHTALYWYRQSLGQGLEFLIYFQGNSAPDKSGLPSDRFSAERTGGSVSTLTIQRTQQEDSAVYLCASSSTGTDTQYFGPGTRLTVL.

The chain links TRBV6-6 to TRBJ2-5, with D unclear. Trimming removed 2 bases from V and 4 bases from J, with 5 bases in between. Germline CDR1 reads MNHNY; CDR2 reads SVGAGI (reference sequence). CDR3 size: 12 residues. The CDR3 DNA reads as TGTGCCAGCAGTTACGGTGGAGAGACCCAGTACTTC. It encodes CASSYGGETQYF.

There are a few counts of this clonotype. The CDR3 is CASSSTVQETQYF. CDR3 nucleotide sequence: TGTGCCAGCAGCTCGACAGTCCAAGAGACCCAGTACTTC. This chain joins TRBV5-6 and TRBJ2-5; tentatively, D is TRBD1 (5 bases). This CDR3 is built from 13 residues. Trimming pared 3 bases from V and 1 base from J, leaving 7 bases between. CDR1 is SGHDT and CDR2 is YYEEEE in the germline V gene.

This clonotype was seen more than once but under ten times. CDR3 in amino acids: CSVNGGASSYEQYF. The CDR3 DNA follows: TGCAGCGTTAATGGGGGGGCCAGCTCCTACGAGCAGTACTTC. J is TRBJ2-7 and V is TRBV29-1; possible D gene TRBD2, 7 bases. This CDR3 has 14 amino acids. Germline CDR1 is SQVTM and CDR2 is ANQGSEA. Trimming cost V 5 bases and J 0 bases, with 14 bases left between them.

This clonotype was picked up a small number of times. The chain uses TRBV6-1 and TRBJ2-3; D is undetermined. Germline loops: CDR1 MNHNS, CDR2 SASEGT. The CDR3 runs 9 residues. V lost 7 bases, J lost 4 bases, and 0 bases lay in between. CDR3 bases: TGTGCCAGCACAGATACGCAGTATTTT. Its translation is CASTDTQYF.

This clonotype was counted at least ten times. The V gene is TRBV12-3 or TRBV12-4, the J gene TRBJ2-1; D call uncertain. V lost 4 bases, J lost 0 bases, and 13 bases lay in between. The CDR3 spans 16 residues. The CDR3 loop reads CASSSPGQSSYNEQFF. The CDR3 nucleotides are TGTGCCAGCAGTTCCCCGGGCCAGAGCTCCTACAATGAGCAGTTCTTC.

The table lists this clonotype with a few counts. The V and J genes are TRBV7-2 and TRBJ2-2, with 16 bases matching TRBD2. J gave up 6 bases and V 11 bases, and 6 bases lay outside the gene matches. Germline CDR1 and CDR2: SGHTA and FQGNSA. CDR3 length equals 15 residues. The CDR3: CAGGLAGGPSGELFF. CDR3 bases: TGTGCCGGGGGACTAGCGGGAGGGCCTTCCGGGGAGCTGTTTTTT.

The gene calls are TRBV11-2 and TRBJ2-7; 9 bases are a match to TRBD1. Looked up from germline, CDR1 is SGHAT and CDR2 is FQNNGV. The CDR3 spans 14 residues. V lost 4 bases to trimming and J lost 1 base; unmatched junction nucleotides: 2. This CDR3 reads CASSSGQGSYEQYF. CDR3 in DNA: TGTGCCAGCAGCTCGGGACAGGGATCCTACGAGCAGTACTTC.

At least ten counts were recorded for this clonotype. The V gene is TRBV6-1, the J gene TRBJ1-6; 8 nucleotides align to TRBD1. V lost 6 bases, J lost 6 bases, and 10 bases stayed unmatched. The CDR3 runs 16 residues. Germline V gene data show CDR1 as MNHNS and CDR2 as SASEGT. The CDR3 nucleotides are TGTGCCAGCAGATCCCGCCCGGGACAGGCTAATTCACCCCTCCACTTT. It specifies CASRSRPGQANSPLHF.

The chain carries TRBV3-1 and TRBJ1-6; 10 positions match TRBD1. Germline V gives CDR1 LGHDT, CDR2 YNNKEL (reference sequence). V was pared by 3 bases and J by 9 bases, with 8 bases of the junction left unmatched. The CDR3 has 16 amino acids. The CDR3 DNA follows: TGTGCCAGCAGCCAGACAGGCGGGACAGGGGCTTCACCCCTCCACTTT. It specifies CASSQTGGTGASPLHF.

The gene calls are TRBV6-2 or TRBV6-3 and TRBJ1-1; 12 nucleotides align to TRBD1. CDR1 and CDR2 (germline): MNHEY, SVGEGT. The V and J ends lost 6 bases and 4 bases, in that order; junction bases with no gene match: 12. The CDR3 length is 17 residues. CDR3 loop: CASSWDRGLRIPTEAFF. The CDR3 nucleotides read TGTGCCAGCAGCTGGGACAGGGGGCTCCGAATTCCCACTGAAGCTTTCTTT.

The CDR3 is CASSPGTPREQYF. In DNA, the CDR3 is TGTGCCAGCAGCCCCGGGACGCCGAGGGAGCAGTACTTC. This rearrangement joins TRBV7-9 to TRBJ2-7; D may match TRBD1 or TRBD2 (5 bases each). Trimming shortened V by 5 bases and J by 7 bases, and 15 bases separated the two germline ends. The CDR3 loop spans 13 amino acids. Germline V gene data show CDR1 as SEHNR and CDR2 as FQNEAQ (reference sequence). Combining the CDR3 with reference TRBV7-9 and TRBJ2-7 gives the whole variable domain DTGVSQNPRHKITKRGQNVTFRCDPISEHNRLYWYRQTLGQGPEFLTYFQNEAQLEKSRLLSDRFSAERPKGSFSTLEIQRTEQGDSAMYLCASSPGTPREQYFGPGTRLTVT.

There are many counts of this clonotype. The chain has TRBV9 and TRBJ1-6; no clear D. Germline-derived CDR1 and CDR2 are SGDLS and YYNGEE. Trimming took 4 bases from V and 1 from J, leaving 15 bases between them. This CDR3 has 17 residues. The DNA of the CDR3 is TGTGCCAGCAGCCCGCGCCCCAGCCCATCCTATAATTCACCCCTCCACTTT. Amino acid sequence: CASSPRPSPSYNSPLHF.

This chain uses TRBV4-3 with TRBJ2-5, with D maybe TRBD1 (6 bases). Germline V gives CDR1 LGHNA, CDR2 YSLEER. The CDR3 is 15 amino acids. Deletions cut 0 bases from V and 2 bases from J, with 10 bases between. The CDR3 DNA reads TGCGCCAGCAGCCAAGATCCGGGACAACAAGAGACCCAGTACTTC. Encoded protein: CASSQDPGQQETQYF.

In its sample, this clonotype was seen a few times. This rearrangement joins TRBV30 to TRBJ1-6, with no clear D. Trimming took off 2 bases at V and 3 bases at J, with 5 bases between the two ends. Germline loops: CDR1 GTSNPN, CDR2 SVGIG (reference sequence). CDR3 length equals 13 residues. The CDR3 here is CAWSPNYNSPLHF. DNA for the CDR3: TGTGCCTGGAGTCCCAACTATAATTCACCCCTCCACTTT.

The sample holds many counts of this clonotype. The V gene is TRBV11-2, the J gene TRBJ2-7, with D possibly matching TRBD2 (6 bases). With 4 bases removed from V and 6 bases from J, the gap between germline ends came to 13 bases. The CDR3 contains 13 residues. In germline, CDR1 is SGHAT, CDR2 FQNNGV. The CDR3 region is CASSSRLDSEQYF. For the CDR3, the DNA is TGTGCCAGCAGCTCTAGACTAGACTCCGAGCAGTACTTC.

V and J are TRBV6-5 and TRBJ2-5; no definite D call. Looked up from germline, CDR1 is MNHEY and CDR2 is SVGAGI. V shed 2 bases and J shed 5 bases, with 6 bases lying between them. This CDR3 comprises 12 residues. CDR3 DNA sequence: TGTGCCAGCAGTTACCGACGGGAGACCCAGTACTTC. Protein sequence: CASSYRRETQYF.

This clonotype occurred many times. This sequence joins TRBV6-5 and TRBJ2-7; D uncertain. The germline CDR1 and CDR2 sequences are MNHEY and SVGAGI. V was cut by 5 bases and J by 5 bases, with 16 bases left in between. This CDR3 contains 14 residues. As DNA, the CDR3 is TGTGCCAGCAGTCCTGGACGGGCTCGGGACGAGCAGTACTTC. Its translation: CASSPGRARDEQYF.

V usage is TRBV20-1 and J usage is TRBJ2-3; TRBD2 is a possible D gene (5 bases). V lost 6 bases to trimming and J lost 4 bases, with 14 bases between them. The CDR3 spans 13 residues. Germline CDR1 reads DFQATT; CDR2 reads SNEGSKA (reference sequence). The CDR3 DNA reads as TGCAGTGCGTGGCGGCCCGGGGCAGATACGCAGTATTTT. Encoded protein: CSAWRPGADTQYF.

V and J are TRBV4-1 and TRBJ2-1; TRBD2 aligns across 10 bases. This CDR3 comprises 15 residues. V trimming: 1 base; J trimming: 9 bases; junction bases outside the gene matches: 6. The V gene's germline CDR1 is MGHRA and CDR2 YSYEKL. The CDR3 loop is CASSQGLAGVGEQFF. Written as DNA, the CDR3 is TGCGCCAGCAGCCAAGGGCTAGCGGGAGTGGGTGAGCAGTTCTTC.

In this sample, this clonotype turned up a few times. The chain joins TRBV6-5 to TRBJ2-7; no firm D call. Trimming removed 2 bases from V and 2 bases from J, with 13 bases in between. CDR3 length equals 15 residues. CDR1 and CDR2 from the germline V gene are MNHEY and SVGAGI. The CDR3 loop reads CASSYRTPRAYEQYF. The CDR3 nucleotides are TGTGCCAGCAGTTACAGAACCCCACGTGCCTACGAGCAGTACTTC.

This clonotype was observed a few times. The chain is built from TRBV9 and TRBJ2-3, with 8 bases identical to TRBD2. The CDR3 length is 17 residues. The V segment lost 4 bases and the J segment 0 bases; nucleotides outside the gene matches: 10. From germline, CDR1 is SGDLS and CDR2 YYNGEE. CDR3 region: CASSPRGGSSSTDTQYF. Here the CDR3 DNA reads TGTGCCAGCAGCCCCCGGGGGGGCTCATCTAGCACAGATACGCAGTATTTT. Using reference TRBV9 and TRBJ2-3 for the parts outside the CDR3, the full variable domain is DSGVTQTPKHLITATGQRVTLRCSPRSGDLSVYWYQQSLDQGLQFLIQYYNGEERAKGNILERFSAQQFPDLHSELNLSSLELGDSALYFCASSPRGGSSSTDTQYFGPGTRLTVL.

This clonotype was seen at least ten times. This chain uses TRBV14 with TRBJ2-3; no firm D call. The CDR3 extends over 14 amino acids. V was trimmed by 4 bases and J by 3 bases, leaving 11 bases between them. Germline CDR1 is SGHDN and CDR2 is FVKESK. CDR3 coding DNA: TGTGCCAGCAGCCGATCCCCGATTACAGATACGCAGTATTTT. Protein product: CASSRSPITDTQYF.

This clonotype was counted a few times. J is TRBJ2-1 and V is TRBV27, with no clear D. Looked up from germline, CDR1 is MNHEY and CDR2 is SMNVEV (reference sequence). This CDR3 spans 14 amino acids. With 9 bases removed from V and 0 bases from J, the gap between germline ends came to 12 bases. The CDR3 nucleotides read TGTGCCAGTAGCTGGGGTGTCTCCTACAATGAGCAGTTCTTC. The encoded protein is CASSWGVSYNEQFF.

This clonotype has a handful of counts. V gene TRBV6-2 or TRBV6-3 combines with J gene TRBJ2-1; D is unresolved. The CDR3 spans 14 residues. Germline V gives CDR1 MNHEY, CDR2 SVGEGT. Trimming pared 0 bases from V and 4 bases from J, leaving 7 bases between. The CDR3: CASSYSELYNEQFF. The CDR3 DNA is TGTGCCAGCAGTTACTCTGAACTTTACAATGAGCAGTTCTTC.

There are many counts of this clonotype. This chain connects TRBV10-3 to TRBJ1-5; D gene ambiguous. V was cut by 0 bases and J by 3 bases, with 9 bases left in between. The CDR3 contains 15 residues. Germline CDR1 is ENHRY and CDR2 is SYGVKD. Here the CDR3 DNA reads TGTGCCATCAGTGAGTCGGGAGGTGTCAATCAGCCCCAGCATTTT. Its translation is CAISESGGVNQPQHF.